A selection of T cell receptor beta chains follows, all from one sample in a study of blood T cell repertoires in COVID-19. The assay was immunoSEQ multiplex PCR, and TCRdb's table has in-frame clones only and misses some. The sample carries about 190,000 clones, around 80% recorded once. The sample was peripheral blood. The receptors were sampled from a woman in her sixties or seventies with COVID-19, enrolled during active disease. The CDR3 runs from the conserved cysteine through the conserved F or W. D genes are given only for firm matches. Size is stated for part of the rows, as once, few or many counts, or as a class when the clone is expanded.

13	-	TRBJ1-1	few	TRBV7-9	TGTGCCAGCAGCGCCTACTTGAACACTGAAGCTTTCTTT	CASSAYLNTEAFF
17	TRBD2	TRBJ2-1	-	TRBV5-1	TGCGCCAGCAGCTTTAGAACTAGCGCTTTCTCCTACAATGAGCAGTTCTTC	CASSFRTSAFSYNEQFF
14	-	TRBJ2-7	-	TRBV19	TGTGCCAGTAGTATAGGTACTTTCCCCTACGAGCAGTACTTC	CASSIGTFPYEQYF
12	-	TRBJ2-2	-	TRBV9	TGTGCCAGCACCTCGAACACCGGGGAGCTGTTTTTT	CASTSNTGELFF
15	TRBD1	TRBJ2-5	-	TRBV24-1	TGTGCCACCAGTGATTCCGACAGGGTAGGGGAGACCCAGTACTTC	CATSDSDRVGETQYF
17	TRBD2	TRBJ2-5	-	TRBV5-1	TGCGCCAGCAGCTTAGGGCCTAGCGGGGGGATAGAAGAGACCCAGTACTTC	CASSLGPSGGIEETQYF
14	-	TRBJ1-6	few	TRBV10-3	TGTGCCATCACGCGAACAGCAGATAATTCACCCCTCCACTTT	CAITRTADNSPLHF
16	-	TRBJ1-3	-	TRBV7-2	TGTGCCAGCAGCTTAGTTCCCAGGGTTGAGGGAAACACCATATATTTT	CASSLVPRVEGNTIYF
14	TRBD1	TRBJ1-4	-	TRBV19	TGTGCCAGTAGTCCACAGGGGGCCTCTGAAAAACTGTTTTTT	CASSPQGASEKLFF
19	TRBD2	TRBJ2-7	-	TRBV7-2	TGTGCCAGCAGCTTAGAGGTCCCAGCGGGAGGCCGATTACACTACGAGCAGTACTTC	CASSLEVPAGGRLHYEQYF
13	TRBD2	TRBJ2-1	-	TRBV28	TGTGCCAGCAGCAAACTAGCGTACAATGAGCAGTTCTTC	CASSKLAYNEQFF
12	-	TRBJ1-5	-	TRBV23-1	TGCGCCAGCAGTCACGGGTATCAGCCCCAGCATTTT	CASSHGYQPQHF
13	-	TRBJ1-3	-	TRBV12-3/TRBV12-4	TGTGCCAGCAGTTTGATAACAGGAAACACCATATATTTT	CASSLITGNTIYF
11	-	TRBJ1-2	-	TRBV20-1	TGCAGTGCTCAGGGTGTCGATGGCTACACCTTC	CSAQGVDGYTF
14	-	TRBJ1-6	-	TRBV7-3	TGTGCCAGCAGCTCGGGACGGGGGAATTCACCCCTCCACTTT	CASSSGRGNSPLHF
15	TRBD1	TRBJ1-2	-	TRBV7-8	TGTGCCAGCAGCTTAGTAGGACAGGGGAATCATGGCTACACCTTC	CASSLVGQGNHGYTF
15	-	TRBJ1-1	-	TRBV5-1	TGCGCCAGCAGCTTGGTGGACAGAGACAACACTGAAGCTTTCTTT	CASSLVDRDNTEAFF
14	TRBD1	TRBJ2-7	-	TRBV7-9	TGTGCCAGCATCCACCGGGACAGGGGATACGAGCAGTACTTC	CASIHRDRGYEQYF
14	-	TRBJ2-7	-	TRBV11-2	TGTGCCAGCAGCGTCGGACAGAGGGTTTCCGAGCAGTACTTC	CASSVGQRVSEQYF
16	TRBD2	TRBJ2-1	-	TRBV7-6	TGTGCCAGCAGCTCCCAACTAGCGGGGAATGGGAATGAGCAGTTCTTC	CASSSQLAGNGNEQFF